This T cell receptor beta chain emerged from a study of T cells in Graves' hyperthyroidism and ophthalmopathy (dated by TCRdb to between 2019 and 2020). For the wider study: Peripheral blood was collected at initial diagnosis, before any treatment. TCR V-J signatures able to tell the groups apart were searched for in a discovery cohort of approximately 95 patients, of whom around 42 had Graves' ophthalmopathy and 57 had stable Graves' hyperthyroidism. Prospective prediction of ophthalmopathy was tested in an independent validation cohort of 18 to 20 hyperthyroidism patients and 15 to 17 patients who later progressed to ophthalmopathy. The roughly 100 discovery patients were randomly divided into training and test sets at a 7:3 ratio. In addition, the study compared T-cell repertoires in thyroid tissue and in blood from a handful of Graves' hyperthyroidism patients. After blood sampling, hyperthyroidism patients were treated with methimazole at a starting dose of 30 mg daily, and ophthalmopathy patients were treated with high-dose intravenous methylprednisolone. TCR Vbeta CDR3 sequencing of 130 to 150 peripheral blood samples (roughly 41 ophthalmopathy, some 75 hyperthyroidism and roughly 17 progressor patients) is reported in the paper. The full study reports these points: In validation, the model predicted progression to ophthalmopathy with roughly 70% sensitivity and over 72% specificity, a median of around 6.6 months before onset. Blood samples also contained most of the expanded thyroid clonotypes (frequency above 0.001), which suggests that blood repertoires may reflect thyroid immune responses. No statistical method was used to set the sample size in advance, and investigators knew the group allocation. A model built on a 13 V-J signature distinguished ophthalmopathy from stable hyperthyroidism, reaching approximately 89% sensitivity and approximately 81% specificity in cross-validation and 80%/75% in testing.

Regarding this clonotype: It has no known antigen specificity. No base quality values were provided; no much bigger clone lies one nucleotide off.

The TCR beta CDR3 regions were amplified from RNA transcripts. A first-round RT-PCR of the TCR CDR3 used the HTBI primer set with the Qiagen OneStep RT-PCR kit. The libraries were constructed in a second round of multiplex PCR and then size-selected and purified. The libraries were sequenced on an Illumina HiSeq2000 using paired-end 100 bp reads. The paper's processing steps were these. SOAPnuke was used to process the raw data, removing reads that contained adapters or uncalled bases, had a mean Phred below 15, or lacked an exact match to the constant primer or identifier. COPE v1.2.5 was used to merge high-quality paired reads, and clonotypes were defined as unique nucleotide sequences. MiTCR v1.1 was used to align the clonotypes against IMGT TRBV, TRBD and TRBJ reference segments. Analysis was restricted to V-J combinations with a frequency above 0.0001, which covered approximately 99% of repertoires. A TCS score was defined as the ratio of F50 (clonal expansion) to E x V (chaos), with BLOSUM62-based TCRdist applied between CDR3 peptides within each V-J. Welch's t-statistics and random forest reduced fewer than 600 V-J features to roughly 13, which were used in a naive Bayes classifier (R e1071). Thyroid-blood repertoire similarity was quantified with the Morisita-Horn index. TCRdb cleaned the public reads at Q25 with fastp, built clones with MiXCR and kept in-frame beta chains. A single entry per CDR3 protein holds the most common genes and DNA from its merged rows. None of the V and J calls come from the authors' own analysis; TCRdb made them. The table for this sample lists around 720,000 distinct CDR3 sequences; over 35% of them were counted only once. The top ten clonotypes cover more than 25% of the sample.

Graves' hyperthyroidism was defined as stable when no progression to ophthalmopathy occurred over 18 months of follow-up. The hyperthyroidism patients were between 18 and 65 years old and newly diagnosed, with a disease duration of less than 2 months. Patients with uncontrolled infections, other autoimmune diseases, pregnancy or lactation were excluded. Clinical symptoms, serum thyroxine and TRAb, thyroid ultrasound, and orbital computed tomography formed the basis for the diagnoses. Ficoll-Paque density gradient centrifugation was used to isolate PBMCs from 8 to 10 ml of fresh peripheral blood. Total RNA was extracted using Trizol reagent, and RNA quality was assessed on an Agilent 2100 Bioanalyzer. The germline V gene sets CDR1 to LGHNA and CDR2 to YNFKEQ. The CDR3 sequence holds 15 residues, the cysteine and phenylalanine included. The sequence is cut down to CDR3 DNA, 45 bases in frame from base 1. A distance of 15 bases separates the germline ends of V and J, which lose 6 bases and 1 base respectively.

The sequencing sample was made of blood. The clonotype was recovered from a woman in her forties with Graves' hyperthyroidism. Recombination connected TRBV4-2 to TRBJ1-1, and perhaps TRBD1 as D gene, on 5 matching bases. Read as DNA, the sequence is TGTGCCAGCAGTTTCAGGGCGTCGGGGAACACTGAAGCTTTCTTT. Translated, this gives CASSFRASGNTEAFF.